This entry lists 9 T cell receptor beta chains sequenced from one sample in a study of blood T cell repertoires in COVID-19 (TCRdb year 2020). The library was made by the immunoSEQ multiplex PCR assay. Sourced from immuneACCESS, this table was stored by TCRdb with only in-frame sequences that have V and J called. A share of the clones is absent; for the studies checked, an unresolved V gene accounts for under half, and the remainder has no known explanation. Within this sample are roughly 220,000 clones, with roughly 88% of them counted one time only. Jointly, the top ten make up 3% to 4.5% of the sample. The specimen was PBMCs or T cells enriched from blood (not recorded which). These receptors all stem from a woman between 35 and 50 years old with acute COVID-19.

This clone was detected only a few times. V usage is TRBV10-3 and J usage is TRBJ2-3; 8 bases map to TRBD2. Germline loops: CDR1 ENHRY, CDR2 SYGVKD. The CDR3 runs 13 residues. The trim removed 6 bases at V and 8 bases at J, leaving 7 bases unmatched. CDR3 region: CAISHGGAGTQYF. As DNA, the CDR3 is TGTGCCATCAGCCACGGGGGGGCGGGTACGCAGTATTTT.

The V call is TRBV19, the J call TRBJ2-1, with 10 bases that match TRBD2. J lost 7 bases, V lost 5 bases, and 11 bases had no gene match. Germline-derived CDR1 and CDR2 are LNHDA and SQIVND (reference sequence). This CDR3 has 16 residues. DNA for the CDR3: TGTGCCAGTAGTCCCCGTGGGGAGCGGGGGGGGAATGAGCAGTTCTTC. This gives the protein CASSPRGERGGNEQFF.

The V call is TRBV9, the J call TRBJ2-7; 7 bases agree with TRBD1. V lost 4 bases, J lost 4 bases, and 5 bases stayed unmatched. CDR1 and CDR2 from the germline V gene are SGDLS and YYNGEE. The CDR3 spans 13 residues. As DNA, the CDR3 is TGTGCCAGCAGCCCTCCAGGGGGTTACGAGCAGTACGTC. Amino acid sequence: CASSPPGGYEQYV.

The V call is TRBV27, the J call TRBJ2-1; 13 bases line up with TRBD2. Germline V CDR1 and CDR2: MNHEY, SMNVEV (reference sequence). The CDR3 loop spans 17 amino acids. V was clipped by 4 bases and J by 4 bases; unmatched bases: 7. CDR3 coding DNA: TGTGCCAGCAGTTCCCGGACTAGCGGGGGTGCTTACAATGAGCAGTTCTTC. This codes for CASSSRTSGGAYNEQFF.

The chain carries TRBV5-1 and TRBJ2-1; 9 bases are shared with TRBD1. With 4 bases clipped from V and 6 bases from J, the junction kept 14 bases outside the gene matches. The CDR3 contains 17 residues. CDR1 SGHRS and CDR2 YFSETQ come from the germline V gene. CDR3 sequence (DNA): TGCGCCAGCAGCCTAACAGGGGGACAGGGTAGGGGCAATGAGCAGTTCTTC. It codes for CASSLTGGQGRGNEQFF.

The rearrangement uses TRBV7-9 and TRBJ1-4; the match to TRBD1 covers 8 bases. With 5 bases clipped from V and 6 bases from J, the junction kept 5 bases outside the gene matches. The germline gives CDR1 SEHNR, CDR2 FQNEAQ (reference sequence). CDR3 size: 14 residues. CDR3 residues: CASSRTDRDEKLFF. The DNA of the CDR3 is TGTGCCAGCAGCAGAACGGACAGGGATGAAAAACTGTTTTTT.

The J gene is TRBJ2-1, the V gene TRBV7-2; possibly TRBD1 for D (5 bases). From germline, CDR1 is SGHTA and CDR2 FQGNSA. Trimming pared 3 bases from V and 6 bases from J, leaving 12 bases between. The CDR3 sequence is 14 residues long. The CDR3 is CASSFDSPFNEQFF. The DNA of the CDR3 is TGTGCCAGCAGCTTCGACAGTCCCTTCAATGAGCAGTTCTTC.

This chain's CDR3 is CASSPGSNTEAFF. For the CDR3, the DNA is TGCGCCAGCAGCCCGGGGTCGAACACTGAAGCTTTCTTT. This chain connects TRBV5-1 to TRBJ1-1; no clear D. The CDR3 has 13 residues. Trimming removed 4 bases at V and 1 base at J, with 8 bases between. CDR1 and CDR2 from the germline V gene are SGHRS and YFSETQ.

The genes are TRBV6-2 or TRBV6-3 and TRBJ2-3, with TRBD1 matching 10 bases. This CDR3 spans 18 amino acids. CDR1 is MNHEY, CDR2 SVGEGT, per germline. Trimming removed 0 bases from V and 10 bases from J; junction bases left unmatched: 16. The CDR3 DNA follows: TGTGCCAGCAGTTACTCTATCCGGGACAGGGGCTCCCTCGGAGCGCAGTATTTT. It encodes CASSYSIRDRGSLGAQYF.